This passage covers 20 T cell receptor beta chains from one sample sequenced in a study of OX40 agonist ivuxolimab in advanced cancers. Profiled with immunoSEQ multiplex PCR; TCRdb holds only in-frame clones, not every one. Of about 45,000 clones listed, about 79% are singletons. The material sequenced was CD4+ or CD8+ T cells sorted from blood, taken in a trial of the OX40 agonist ivuxolimab. All receptors derive from an adult with an advanced solid tumor such as melanoma, head and neck, liver or kidney cancer.

The chain couples TRBV7-6 to TRBJ2-3; 11 bases line up with TRBD1. Trimming removed 3 bases from V and 6 bases from J; junction bases left unmatched: 2. Germline V gene sequence: CDR1 SGHVS, CDR2 FNYEAQ. The CDR3 loop spans 14 amino acids. CDR3 sequence: CASSFGQGADTQYF. Here the CDR3 DNA reads TGTGCCAGCAGCTTCGGACAGGGGGCTGATACGCAGTATTTT.

The rearrangement links TRBV29-1 to TRBJ2-1, with D possibly TRBD2 on 5 matching bases. This CDR3 is 14 amino acids long. V lost 7 bases to trimming and J lost 0 bases, with 13 bases between them. The germline CDR1 and CDR2 sequences are SQVTM and ANQGSEA. This chain's CDR3 is CSGHIGSSYNEQFF. The CDR3 DNA is TGCAGCGGGCATATTGGGAGCTCCTACAATGAGCAGTTCTTC.

The chain uses TRBV5-1 and TRBJ2-5; no definite D call. Trimming shortened V by 4 bases and J by 4 bases, and 11 bases separated the two germline ends. The CDR3 runs to 13 residues. The germline gives CDR1 SGHRS, CDR2 YFSETQ. The CDR3 DNA reads TGCGCCAGCAGCCGAGGTGGGCTAGAGACCCAGTACTTC. Its protein product is CASSRGGLETQYF. The whole variable domain, remainder taken from reference TRBV5-1 and TRBJ2-5, is KAGVTQTPRYLIKTRGQQVTLSCSPISGHRSVSWYQQTPGQGLQFLFEYFSETQRNKGNFPGRFSGRQFSNSRSEMNVSTLELGDSALYLCASSRGGLETQYFGPGTRLLVL.

The chain couples TRBV4-3 to TRBJ1-3; maybe TRBD1 (5 bases). The CDR3 is 16 amino acids. The V end was cut by 1 base, the J end by 0 bases, with 10 bases between. The germline CDR1 and CDR2 sequences are LGHNA and YSLEER. This chain's CDR3 is CASSQGDSYSGNTIYF. As DNA, the CDR3 is TGCGCCAGCAGCCAAGGTGACAGTTACTCTGGAAACACCATATATTTT.

This sequence joins TRBV30 and TRBJ2-3; D is possibly TRBD2 (6 bases). Germline CDR1 GTSNPN, CDR2 SVGIG (reference sequence). The CDR3 totals 12 residues. V lost 8 bases and J lost 6, with 15 bases in between. The CDR3 nucleotides read TGTGCCGGGGGGAACACCCGGGATACGCAGTATTTT. Protein: CAGGNTRDTQYF. Drawing the rest from reference TRBV30 and TRBJ2-3, the complete variable domain is SQTIHQWPATLVQPVGSPLSLECTVEGTSNPNLYWYRQAAGRGLQLLFYSVGIGQISSEVPQNLSASRPQDRQFILSSKKLLLSDSGFYLCAGGNTRDTQYFGPGTRLTVL.

The gene calls are TRBV7-9 and TRBJ2-7; maybe TRBD1 (5 bases). V dropped 5 bases and J dropped 3 bases, with 14 bases sitting between them. This CDR3 is built from 14 residues. The V gene's germline CDR1 is SEHNR and CDR2 FQNEAQ (reference sequence). As DNA, the CDR3 is TGTGCCAGCAGCGTACTTCAGGGCAGCTACGAGCAGTACTTC. This codes for CASSVLQGSYEQYF.

CDR3: CAISVTGLAETSTDTQYF. CDR3 DNA: TGTGCCATCAGTGTTACCGGACTAGCGGAGACTAGCACAGATACGCAGTATTTT. The gene calls are TRBV10-3 and TRBJ2-3; 10 positions agree with TRBD2. Per germline, CDR1 ENHRY and CDR2 SYGVKD. The length of the CDR3 is 18 residues. With V trimmed by 4 bases and J by 0 bases, 10 bases remained unmatched.

This rearrangement joins TRBV6-1 to TRBJ2-5, with 12 bases aligning to TRBD2. The J segment lost 1 base and the V segment lost 4 bases, leaving 4 bases of the junction unmatched. The germline V gene encodes CDR1 MNHNS and CDR2 SASEGT. This CDR3 has 16 residues. The CDR3 nucleotides read TGTGCCAGCAGTGCCACTAGCGGGAGGCGCCAAGAGACCCAGTACTTC. Protein product: CASSATSGRRQETQYF.

This clone is classed as medium-sized. The V call is TRBV19, the J call TRBJ1-2; unclear D gene. CDR1 is LNHDA and CDR2 is SQIVND in the germline V gene (reference sequence). Trimming left V 8 bases short and J 1 base short, with 17 bases between. The CDR3 sequence is 15 residues long. The chain's CDR3 is CASGERQTINYGYTF. The CDR3 nucleotides are TGTGCCAGTGGGGAAAGGCAGACGATTAACTATGGCTACACCTTC.

The genes are TRBV6-5 and TRBJ2-7; unclear D gene. In germline, CDR1 is MNHEY, CDR2 SVGAGI. CDR3 length: 12 residues. V lost 6 bases and J 4 bases, leaving 10 bases between the germline ends. As DNA, the CDR3 is TGTGCCAGCAGCGAAAGACGGTACGAGCAGTACTTC. This translates into CASSERRYEQYF.

This clone is medium-sized (0.01 to 0.1%) within its sample. The V and J genes are TRBV4-2 and TRBJ2-7; possible D gene TRBD1, 6 bases. The length of the CDR3 is 14 residues. Trimming left V 1 base short and J 7 bases short, with 14 bases between. Germline-derived CDR1 and CDR2 are LGHNA and YNFKEQ. The CDR3 sequence is CASSQAGKGEEQYF. The CDR3 bases are TGTGCCAGCAGCCAAGCCGGAAAGGGGGAAGAGCAGTACTTC.

The chain recombines TRBV27 with TRBJ2-6; no definite D call. Germline V CDR1 and CDR2: MNHEY, SMNVEV (reference sequence). V gave up 3 bases and J gave up 0 bases, with 9 bases separating them. The CDR3 contains 16 residues. The CDR3 sequence is CASSLASPSGANVLTF. CDR3 DNA sequence: TGTGCCAGCAGTTTGGCGAGCCCCTCTGGGGCCAACGTCCTGACTTTC.

This clone has a handful of counts. The chain combines TRBV27 with TRBJ1-2, with D possibly TRBD1 on 5 matching bases. From germline, CDR1 is MNHEY and CDR2 SMNVEV (reference sequence). With 4 bases removed from V and 8 bases from J, the gap between germline ends came to 11 bases. This CDR3 region has 12 residues. CDR3 coding DNA: TGTGCCAGCAGTTCCAGGGTGGGGGGCTACACCTTC. This sequence encodes CASSSRVGGYTF.

The table lists this clone with a few counts. The chain combines TRBV10-3 with TRBJ1-2; D is uncertain. CDR3 length: 12 amino acids. The germline V and J ends were trimmed by 2 bases and 8 bases, with 9 bases remaining between them. Germline-derived CDR1 and CDR2 are ENHRY and SYGVKD. This CDR3 reads CAISEQPGGYTF. The CDR3 DNA follows: TGTGCCATCAGTGAGCAGCCCGGGGGCTACACCTTC.

The V gene is TRBV5-6, the J gene TRBJ1-1, with TRBD1 matching over 7 bases. Germline V gene data show CDR1 as SGHDT and CDR2 as YYEEEE. The ends lost 4 bases at V and 3 bases at J; junction bases unmatched: 3. The CDR3 loop spans 13 amino acids. Here the CDR3 reads CASSLDRYTEAFF. Here the CDR3 DNA reads TGTGCCAGCAGCCTGGACAGGTACACTGAAGCTTTCTTT.

In the case of this clone: The germline gene is not matched at one end of the junction; a read error may be the cause. This same CDR3 is encoded by further DNA sequences in the sample. The genes are TRBV12-5 and TRBJ2-3; D not certain. This CDR3 has 17 amino acids. The germline V gene has CDR1 LGHNT and CDR2 FRNRAP. CDR3 in DNA: TGTGCCAGTGGTTTGCCGACGACCGGGCGAGTCGGGGATACGCAGTATTTT. It yields the protein CASGLPTTGRVGDTQYF.

The CDR3 DNA reads as TGTGCCAGCTCACCTAACGCCGGGACAGGGGTAAATCAGCCCCAGCATTTT. This translates into CASSPNAGTGVNQPQHF. This chain joins TRBV18 and TRBJ1-5, with 10 bases aligning to TRBD1. With 3 bases clipped from V and 4 bases from J, the junction kept 9 bases outside the gene matches. Germline-derived CDR1 and CDR2 are KGHSH and LQKENI. The CDR3 extends over 17 amino acids.

J is TRBJ2-5 and V is TRBV7-2; D remains unclear. The germline V and J ends were trimmed by 5 bases and 5 bases, with 9 bases remaining between them. The CDR3 extends over 12 amino acids. Germline loops: CDR1 SGHTA, CDR2 FQGNSA. The CDR3 region is CASSVPRETQYF. The DNA of the CDR3 is TGTGCCAGCAGCGTCCCTCGGGAGACCCAGTACTTC. The variable domain in full, completed from reference TRBV7-2 and TRBJ2-5, reads GAGVSQSPSNKVTEKGKDVELRCDPISGHTALYWYRQSLGQGLEFLIYFQGNSAPDKSGLPSDRFSAERTGGSVSTLTIQRTQQEDSAVYLCASSVPRETQYFGPGTRLLVL.

The chain carries TRBV19 and TRBJ1-1; 7 bases are shared with TRBD1. J lost 3 bases, V lost 3 bases, and 7 bases had no gene match. CDR1 and CDR2 (germline): LNHDA, SQIVND (reference sequence). The CDR3 extends over 15 amino acids. The CDR3, as DNA: TGTGCCAGTAGTATTAGGGGGCTAGGGTACACTGAAGCTTTCTTT. As protein: CASSIRGLGYTEAFF.

J is TRBJ2-1 and V is TRBV5-6, with TRBD1 matching over 7 bases. The CDR3 has 13 residues. Per germline, CDR1 SGHDT and CDR2 YYEEEE. Losses at the gene ends were 5 bases for V and 9 bases for J; bases not matched to a gene: 8. For the CDR3, the DNA is TGTGCCAGCAGTAGGGGGCTCCAGGGTGAGCAGTTCTTC. Translation gives CASSRGLQGEQFF.